The present T cell receptor (beta chain) was sequenced within a study of T cells in tuberculosis (dated by TCRdb to the late 2010s). At the level of the whole study: In the study, CD1B tetramers and high-throughput TCR immunosequencing were combined to characterize T cells specific for the mycobacterial lipid antigen glucose monomycolate (GMM). IGRA-negative adolescents, IGRA-positive adolescents with latent tuberculosis and adults with active tuberculosis, approximately nine per group, were compared in a South African clinical cohort.

With regard to this clone: The antigen it recognizes is unknown. One base away there is no much larger clone; base qualities are not given.

Based on the germline V gene, the CDR1 and CDR2 sequences are ENHRY and SYGVKD. The CDR3 runs 15 residues from the cysteine to the phenylalanine. Only the CDR3 DNA stays, 45 bases, in frame from base 1. Germline trimming: 0 bases from V, 13 bases from J; junction bases outside gene matches: 11. At study entry, a tuberculin skin test and the QuantiFERON-TB GOLD In-Tube IGRA were used to screen adolescents for latent tuberculosis infection. Unsorted cryopreserved PBMC were immunosequenced, covering on average about 100,000 T cells per clinical donor. Eleven high schools in the Worcester region of the Western Cape, South Africa, served as enrollment sites for adolescents aged 12 to 18 years. Ten or so M. tuberculosis-infected adolescents and approximately ten uninfected adolescents were selected, with the two groups matched for age and sex. For the adolescents, PBMC were isolated by density centrifugation from freshly drawn heparinized blood and then cryopreserved.

TCR libraries were generated with the immunoSEQ multiplex PCR assay, using TCR-beta and/or TCR-alpha/delta assays for each sample. Amplified TCR libraries were sequenced on the Illumina high-throughput platform. As for the original processing: Clustering and dimensionality reduction relied on pairwise TCRdist distances among GMM-specific receptors from T cells that were either sorted ex vivo or expanded in vitro. Each clinical repertoire was assigned a mean NN-distance score, defined as the average TCRdist to the nearest 10% of tetramer-positive reference sequences. GEM TCR motif frequency was calculated as the fraction of unique TCRs that matched known GEM sequences in V/J usage and CDR3 length. Linear discriminant analysis with leave-one-out cross-validation, implemented in scikit-learn, was used to classify active tuberculosis. TCRdb's version of the immuneACCESS table is confined to in-frame rearrangements and falls short of the full clone set. An unresolved V gene accounts for under half of the shortfall where checked; the remainder is of unknown origin. V and J calls and clone size are copied from that table; D and trimming were computed from the DNA. Across this sample there are tens of thousands of clones, with approximately 93% seen only once. Around 4.6% of the sample goes to the ten largest clones.

Overall study results and their limits: Clinical samples were selected based on the availability of cryopreserved specimens, with adults included as active tuberculosis cases and adolescents included as controls. An accuracy of 87% (AUROC about 0.9) was reached by a classifier using the diverse GMM-specific repertoire, compared with over 65% accuracy when GEM motif frequencies were used. Smaller mean NN-distances to GMM-specific TCRs were observed in active tuberculosis TCR-alpha repertoires than in IGRA-negative controls, suggesting clonal expansion of GMM-specific TCRs. Shorter CDR3-alpha lengths in active tuberculosis patients partly drove the smaller NN-distances, and the TCR-beta difference was not statistically significant.

The V and J genes are TRBV10-3 and TRBJ1-5; 8 central nucleotides agree with TRBD1. The clonotype was recovered from a donor aged 10-29 years with latent tuberculosis or without tuberculosis infection. Material: PBMCs. The CDR3 amino acid sequence is: CAISESGQGGSSQHF. Here is the DNA: TGTGCCATCAGTGAGTCTGGACAGGGTGGGAGCTCGCAGCATTTT.